Listed here are 11 T cell receptor beta chains from one sample, sequenced in a study of blood T cell repertoires in COVID-19. Clones were sequenced by immunoSEQ multiplex PCR, and TCRdb holds only the in-frame ones, with some missing. The sample lists about 220,000 clones; about nine tenths were seen once. The specimen was peripheral blood. All receptors come from a man between 40 and 49 years old with acute or convalescent COVID-19.

The chain couples TRBV2 to TRBJ2-1; perhaps TRBD1 as D (6 bases). The V gene lost 7 bases and the J gene lost 2 bases, with 12 bases spanning the gap. The germline gives CDR1 SNHLY, CDR2 FYNNEI. The CDR3 runs to 14 residues. CDR3 sequence reads: CASNPRQAYNEQFF. The CDR3 bases are TGTGCCAGCAACCCTAGACAGGCCTACAATGAGCAGTTCTTC. Full variable domain (missing parts from reference TRBV2 and TRBJ2-1): EPEVTQTPSHQVTQMGQEVILRCVPISNHLYFYWYRQILGQKVEFLVSFYNNEISEKSEIFDDQFSVERPDGSNFTLKIRSTKLEDSAMYFCASNPRQAYNEQFFGPGTRLTVL.

This CDR3 reads CASSLRTNYNSPLHF. The DNA for the CDR3 is TGTGCCAGCAGCTTGAGGACAAATTATAATTCACCCCTCCACTTT. The rearrangement joins TRBV5-6 to TRBJ1-6; possible D gene TRBD1, 5 bases. The germline V and J ends were trimmed by 1 base and 4 bases, with 9 bases remaining between them. CDR3 length: 15 residues. The germline gives CDR1 SGHDT, CDR2 YYEEEE.

This chain uses TRBV9 with TRBJ2-3; 7 bases align to TRBD2. This CDR3 contains 15 residues. Germline CDR1 is SGDLS and CDR2 is YYNGEE. V dropped 1 base and J dropped 4; count of bases not matched to a gene: 6. The CDR3 bases are TGTGCCAGCAGCGTATCAGGACTAGTCCCAGATACGCAGTATTTT. Its translation: CASSVSGLVPDTQYF.

This chain joins TRBV29-1 and TRBJ2-7; 9 bases agree with TRBD1. Germline V gives CDR1 SQVTM, CDR2 ANQGSEA. CDR3 size: 14 residues. V was clipped by 4 bases and J by 3 bases; unmatched bases: 7. This chain's CDR3 is CSVAHRGLVYEQYF. For the CDR3, the DNA is TGCAGCGTTGCCCACAGGGGGCTAGTCTACGAGCAGTACTTC.

The chain combines TRBV19 with TRBJ1-1, with D possibly being TRBD1 (5 bases). Between the trimmed V and J ends, which lost 6 bases and 3 bases, there was a span of 14 bases. CDR3 size: 14 residues. Germline lookup yields CDR1 LNHDA and CDR2 SQIVND (reference sequence). The chain's CDR3 is CASSASGSHTEAFF. The CDR3 coding sequence is TGTGCCAGTAGCGCCTCAGGGTCCCACACTGAAGCTTTCTTT.

There are a few counts of this clone. The genes are TRBV10-1 and TRBJ2-1, with 8 bases lining up with TRBD1. This CDR3 has 14 residues. Germline trimming cut 11 bases from V and 8 bases from J; bases unmatched to any gene: 14. Germline V gene sequence: CDR1 WNHNN, CDR2 SYGVQD (reference sequence). The CDR3 sequence is CASSGGSVTDEQFF. The CDR3, as DNA: TGCGCCTCCTCAGGGGGCTCTGTAACGGATGAGCAGTTCTTC.

The V and J genes are TRBV5-5 and TRBJ2-7, with 8 bases fitting TRBD1. Trimming took 2 bases from V and 1 from J; bases not matched to a gene: 2. The CDR3 has 14 amino acids. Germline CDR1 and CDR2: SGHKS and YYEKEE (reference sequence). The CDR3 reads CASSFGQGSYEQYF. CDR3 in DNA: TGTGCCAGCAGCTTTGGACAGGGATCCTACGAGCAGTACTTC. Full variable domain (rest looked up from reference TRBV5-5 and TRBJ2-7): DAGVTQSPTHLIKTRGQQVTLRCSPISGHKSVSWYQQVLGQGPQFIFQYYEKEERGRGNFPDRFSARQFPNYSSELNVNALLLGDSALYLCASSFGQGSYEQYFGPGTRLTVT.

V is TRBV27 and J is TRBJ1-1, with TRBD1 matching over 9 bases. CDR1 and CDR2 (germline): MNHEY, SMNVEV (reference sequence). The CDR3 length is 15 residues. With 6 bases clipped from V and 5 bases from J, the junction kept 10 bases outside the gene matches. CDR3 region: CASSYTSGTGTEAFF. CDR3 bases: TGTGCCAGCAGCTACACCTCCGGGACAGGGACTGAAGCTTTCTTT.

This rearrangement joins TRBV10-3 to TRBJ1-5; no firm D call. Germline V gene sequence: CDR1 ENHRY, CDR2 SYGVKD. The CDR3 runs to 14 residues. V was cut by 8 bases and J by 1 base, with 12 bases left in between. The chain's CDR3 is CAIGSGRSNQPQHF. DNA of the CDR3: TGTGCCATCGGGAGCGGGAGAAGCAATCAGCCCCAGCATTTT.

J is TRBJ1-6 and V is TRBV6-5; the match to TRBD1 covers 8 bases. The germline V gene has CDR1 MNHEY and CDR2 SVGAGI. This CDR3 is 15 amino acids long. The V and J ends lost 5 bases and 10 bases, in that order; junction bases with no gene match: 10. CDR3 residues: CASSPHRDRKSPLHF. The CDR3 DNA is TGTGCCAGCAGTCCCCACCGGGACAGGAAATCACCCCTCCACTTT.

The chain employs TRBV3-1 (or the pseudogene TRBV3-2) and TRBJ2-7; 10 bases map to TRBD2. J gave up 2 bases and V 5 bases, and 6 bases lay outside the gene matches. This CDR3 is built from 15 residues. CDR1 is LGHDT and CDR2 is YNNKEL in the germline V gene (reference sequence). In DNA form, the CDR3 reads TGTGCCAGCAGCAAAAGCGGGAGGGCGACCTACGAGCAGTACTTC. Translation gives CASSKSGRATYEQYF.